The rows below give T cell receptor beta chains drawn from one sample of a study of beta chain features in type 1 diabetes. Libraries were prepared by immunoSEQ multiplex PCR; TCRdb keeps only in-frame clonotypes and omits some of them. Among roughly 170,000 clones listed, 13% were seen once. Source material: central memory CD4+ T cells from blood. Receptors originate from a young woman in good health. CDR3s leave out the opening cysteine and the closing phenylalanine or tryptophan. D genes are given only for firm matches. Expanded clones are given a class, and other clones once, few, many or no size at all.

j_call v_call clone_size d_call cdr3_length cdr3_aa
TRBJ2-1 TRBV5-1 . . 13 ASSLGTITNNEQF
. TRBV5-4 few TRBD1 13 ASSTGTGNLYEQY
TRBJ2-5 TRBV27 . TRBD1 13 ASSSPGQSHGTQY
TRBJ2-3 TRBV28 . TRBD2 13 ATRVAGGGTDTQY
TRBJ2-5 TRBV4-1 few TRBD2 13 ASSHRSGREETQY
TRBJ2-7 TRBV9 . . 13 ASSVAPQDTYEQY
TRBJ2-4 TRBV5-1 . TRBD1 11 ASSLIRGQAVY
TRBJ2-7 TRBV19 . . 12 ASSIRGKVNEQY
TRBJ1-2 TRBV29-1 . . 10 SVETEAYGYT
TRBJ2-5 TRBV29-1 . . 10 SVGGVRETQY
TRBJ2-1 TRBV5-1 . TRBD2 14 ASSLALAGSYNEQF
TRBJ1-2 TRBV2 . TRBD1 12 ASSSQGQLYGYT
TRBJ2-7 TRBV6-5 few . 13 ASSYSSGGAYEQY
TRBJ2-2 TRBV30 few . 13 AGHRGARATGELF
TRBJ2-1 TRBV2 . TRBD2 12 ASRLRLADNEQF
TRBJ2-6 TRBV21-1 . . 16 ASSKVWSANSGANVLT
TRBJ2-7 TRBV28 few . 17 ASSLNQGQHTGGIYEQY
TRBJ2-7 TRBV11-2 . TRBD2 15 ASSSSNGTTLLSEQY
TRBJ2-3 TRBV10-3 few . 12 AISEGRQTDTQY
TRBJ2-2 TRBV13 . TRBD1 17 ASSFKGTGNGLNTGELF
TRBJ1-2 TRBV27 few TRBD1 13 ASSLLGTGEGGYT
TRBJ2-2 TRBV9 few . 11 ASNSPNTGELF
TRBJ2-5 TRBV5-1 . TRBD2 13 ASSFTGRAGETQY
TRBJ1-2 TRBV19 few TRBD1 12 ASSISDRGYGYT
TRBJ2-4 TRBV21-1 few . 17 ASSKPRRTGWKAKNIQY
TRBJ2-1 TRBV7-6 few . 15 ASSLVLAGNSYNEQF
TRBJ2-7 TRBV5-1 few . 12 ASSLAFSSYEQY
TRBJ2-7 TRBV5-1 few . 10 ASSEGAYEQY
TRBJ1-4 TRBV28 . . 12 ASDRSRANEKLF
TRBJ2-7 TRBV7-9 few . 10 ASSLAGGEQY
TRBJ1-4 TRBV11-2 few . 10 ASSLVGEKLF
TRBJ2-1 TRBV7-7 . TRBD2 16 ASSLGTVPGLASNEQF
TRBJ2-3 TRBV29-1 few . 10 SVVKGADTQY
TRBJ2-5 TRBV5-1 few TRBD1 12 ASSLTGADGTQY
TRBJ2-2 TRBV6-5 . . 13 ASRQFGAYTGELF
TRBJ2-5 TRBV29-1 . TRBD2 12 SVEASGDPETQY
TRBJ1-2 TRBV28 . . 10 ASSQDIRGYT
TRBJ2-5 TRBV11-2 few TRBD2 12 ASSFTSGQETQY
TRBJ1-2 TRBV30 few . 11 AWSIVRSGGYT
TRBJ1-2 TRBV13 . TRBD1 12 ASSLVGGNYGYT
TRBJ2-1 TRBV7-2 . . 13 ASSWAERRYNEQF
TRBJ2-7 TRBV5-1 few . 14 ASSLGGGTLDYEQY
TRBJ2-2 TRBV7-2 few TRBD2 13 ASSSGLAGSGELF
TRBJ2-7 TRBV9 . . 12 ASSVSRHNYEQY
TRBJ2-3 TRBV11-2 . . 12 ASSLGQDTDTQY
TRBJ1-1 TRBV19 . . 12 ASKLSDMNTEAF
TRBJ2-7 TRBV6-5 few TRBD1 13 ASSYSGTGTYEQY
TRBJ1-5 TRBV29-1 few . 10 SVAQGNQPQH
TRBJ1-5 TRBV28 few TRBD1 13 ASRGPGQLNQPQH
TRBJ2-7 TRBV28 . TRBD1 11 ASRGTGDHEQY